This T cell receptor (beta chain) was obtained from a study of T cells in Graves' hyperthyroidism and ophthalmopathy. Using RNA transcripts as the source, TCR beta CDR3 regions were amplified. HTBI primers were the set used in a first-round RT-PCR of the TCR CDR3. A single record per CDR3 protein comes from TCRdb applying MiXCR to the multiplex PCR reads. The table shows 490,000 or so distinct CDR3 sequences, with about 16% occurring only once. This CDR3 region has 12 residues. Deletions cut 7 bases from V and 4 bases from J, with 13 bases between. Germline V lookup: CDR1 SQVTM, CDR2 ANQGSEA. The sequencing sample was made of blood. The J gene is TRBJ1-2, the V gene TRBV29-1; D is undetermined. This receptor was obtained from a woman aged 25 to 39 with Graves' ophthalmopathy. CDR3 nucleotide sequence: TGCAGCGCCCGGACTGAGGGCTATGGCTACACCTTC. Translation gives CSARTEGYGYTF.